Listed below are T cell receptor beta chains from one sample, sequenced in a study of T cell changes during pregnancy in multiple sclerosis. Sequencing was performed with immunoSEQ multiplex PCR; in TCRdb, only in-frame clones are kept and a portion is missing. The profile shows 40,000 to 50,000 clones, 90% to 95% of them singletons. This specimen consisted of CD8+ T cells from peripheral blood mononuclear cells, obtained after pregnancy. The receptors come from a female donor with multiple sclerosis, enrolled in a pregnancy study. Both conserved end residues are part of each CDR3. A D gene is named only where the DNA matches it firmly.

V | D | CDR3
TRBV7-9 | TRBD2 | CASSLEGAGGYNEQFF
TRBV9 | TRBD1 | CASSVGTGYGYTF
TRBV19 | . | CASSMFARDYGYTF
TRBV11-1 | . | CASTPIRGRGYTF
TRBV5-4 | . | CASSAYSGDPWDTF
TRBV27 | . | CASSLASWQGLYNEQFF
TRBV4-1 | . | CASSQVPPGSYGYTF
TRBV6-1 | . | CASSDRSDSYEQYF
TRBV5-1 | . | CASGPLPGSYEQYF
TRBV29-1 | . | CSVEEGGTEAFF
TRBV5-4 | TRBD1 | CASSSDRSNQPQHF
TRBV4-1 | TRBD2 | CASSPLAGGQGEQFF
TRBV9 | TRBD2 | CASSVGGGGSYEQYF
TRBV13 | TRBD1 | CASSPTGDTGGFETQYF
TRBV19 | . | CASLQVEDYGYTF
TRBV4-1 | . | CASSQDRGSSYNEQFF
TRBV2 | . | CASGAAGASYEQYF